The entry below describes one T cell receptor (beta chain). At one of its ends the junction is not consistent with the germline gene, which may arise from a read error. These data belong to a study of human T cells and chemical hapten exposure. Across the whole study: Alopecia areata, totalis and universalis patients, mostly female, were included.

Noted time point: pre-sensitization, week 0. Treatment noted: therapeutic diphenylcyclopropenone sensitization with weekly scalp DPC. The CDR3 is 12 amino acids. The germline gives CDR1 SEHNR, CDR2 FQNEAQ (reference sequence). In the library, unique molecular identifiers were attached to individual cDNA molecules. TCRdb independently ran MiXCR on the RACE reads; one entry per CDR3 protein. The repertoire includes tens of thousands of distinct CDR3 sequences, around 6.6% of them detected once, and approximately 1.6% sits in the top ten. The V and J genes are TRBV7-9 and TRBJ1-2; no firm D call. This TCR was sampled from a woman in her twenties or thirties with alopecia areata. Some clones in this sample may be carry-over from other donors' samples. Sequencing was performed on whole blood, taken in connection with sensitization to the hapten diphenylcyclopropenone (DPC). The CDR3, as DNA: TGTGCCAGCAGCTTAGACCTCCTGCCGTTCTTCTTC. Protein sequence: CASSLDLLPFFF.